This T cell receptor beta chain stems from a study of CD8 T cells in Susac syndrome. V gave up 2 bases and J gave up 8 bases, with 12 bases separating them. Germline V gene sequence: CDR1 MNHEY, CDR2 SVGAGI. This CDR3 has 13 residues. The T cells that were sequenced for TCR beta were CD8+ and CD4+ cells from blood. Negative isolation yielded the CD8+ and CD4+ T cells, while FACS enriched the TEMRA cells. Study-wide points: The study acknowledged a relatively small number of individuals in its TCR sequencing and HLA analysis.

Reverse transcription of roughly 0.5 to 1 ug RNA was carried out with random hexamers. A multiplex approach, immunoSEQ multiplex PCR, amplified TCR beta CDR3 across 54 Vbeta and 13 Jbeta. TCRdb analysed the immunoSEQ multiplex PCR reads with MiXCR anew, one entry per CDR3 protein. Among some 190,000 distinct CDR3 sequences listed, 90% to 97% were seen once. Comment on this clonotype: Its cognate antigen is unknown.

The chain is built from TRBV6-5 and TRBJ1-2; tentative D call: TRBD1 (6 bases). The receptor comes from a human donor with multiple sclerosis. Specimen: CD4+ T cells from PBMCs. The chain's CDR3 is CASSYRGGQGYTF. As DNA, the CDR3 is TGTGCCAGCAGTTACCGGGGCGGACAGGGCTACACCTTC.